Detailed here is one TCR beta chain. Its antigen is unknown. The sort gate was single viable CD3+CD4+CD8-CD45RO+ cells for memory CD4+ T cells. The sample originates from a study of memory CD4+ T cells and cytomegalovirus serostatus. Study observations and caveats: The CMV-associated TCR signature appears largely within the CD4+ memory repertoire. About 40% of the roughly 160 known CMV-associated TCRbeta sequences appeared in CD4+ memory.

Trimming shortened V by 3 bases and J by 5 bases, and 16 bases separated the two germline ends. The CDR3 has 15 residues. The germline V gene encodes CDR1 MNHNS and CDR2 SASEGT. The assay was immunoSEQ multiplex PCR, and TCRdb's table has in-frame clones only and misses some. Of 45,000 or so clones detected, approximately 80% appear once; the ten largest clones hold around 1.1%. The chain carries TRBV6-1 and TRBJ2-5; D not certain. The sample was memory CD4+ T cells from blood. The TCR comes from an adult in good health and CMV-seronegative. This CDR3 is CASSDLHSGRETQYF. Here the CDR3 DNA reads TGTGCCAGCAGTGACCTACACTCAGGACGGGAGACCCAGTACTTC.